This T cell receptor beta chain was obtained from a study of Graves' ophthalmopathy and Graves' hyperthyroidism. Study outcomes and limitations: The majority of expanded thyroid clonotypes above 0.001 frequency also occurred in blood. Ophthalmopathy versus stable hyperthyroidism: 13-signature model gave just under 90% sensitivity, 75% to 82% specificity.

Scientists amplified the TCR beta CDR3 regions from RNA transcripts. First-round RT-PCR employed HTBI primers, with a second-round multiplex PCR after it. MiXCR, applied by TCRdb to the multiplex PCR reads, yields one record per CDR3 protein. Of under 400,000 distinct CDR3 sequences in the sample, 15% to 20% were seen once. Patients were diagnosed from clinical symptoms, serum thyroxine, TRAb, thyroid ultrasound and orbital computed tomography. Out of around 10 ml of fresh peripheral blood, PBMCs were obtained. CDR1 and CDR2 (germline): MNHNS, SASEGT. This CDR3 spans 13 amino acids. V lost 7 bases, J lost 6 bases, and 13 bases lay in between. The sample holds a few counts of this clonotype. Antigen unknown.

This clonotype was sampled from an adult man with Graves' ophthalmopathy. The V call is TRBV6-1, the J call TRBJ1-5; unclear D gene. The material sequenced was peripheral blood. CDR3 nucleotides: TGTGCCAGCAACTCGAGGTTTGGTCAGCCCCAGCATTTT. This translates into CASNSRFGQPQHF.